This is a list of T cell receptor beta chains from one sample in a study of T cells in Graves' hyperthyroidism and ophthalmopathy. From the multiplex PCR reads, TCRdb called clonotypes with MiXCR, one entry per CDR3 protein. The sample lists some 370,000 distinct CDR3 sequences, roughly 17% occurring once. The sequencing input was blood. These receptors originate from a woman aged 25 to 39 with Graves' hyperthyroidism that later progressed to Graves' ophthalmopathy. The CDR3 runs from the conserved cysteine through the conserved F or W. The order of the fields is D gene, clone size, V gene, J gene, CDR3 protein, CDR3 DNA. D genes are given only for firm matches. The size entry is marked missing in some rows and otherwise reads once, few, many or a size class.

>TRBD2|-|TRBV11-1|TRBJ2-5
CASSPGTRETQYF
TGTGCCAGCAGCCCCGGGACTAGGGAGACCCAGTACTTC
>TRBD1|many|TRBV5-1|TRBJ1-4
CASSPTGVDEKLFF
TGCGCCAGCAGCCCGACAGGGGTGGATGAAAAACTGTTTTTT
>-|few|TRBV15|TRBJ1-2
CATSRDTLGVEFAF
TGTGCCACCAGCAGAGATACCCTAGGGGTTGAGTTCGCCTTC
>-|few|TRBV7-9|TRBJ2-7
CASSFWPYEQYF
TGTGCCAGCAGCTTTTGGCCCTACGAGCAGTACTTC
>-|many|TRBV28|TRBJ1-1
CASSARHRTDVRSTEAFF
TGTGCCAGCAGTGCCCGGCACAGGACAGATGTACGGAGCACTGAAGCTTTCTTT
>-|-|TRBV25-1|TRBJ2-1
CASSKDSYEQFF
TGTGCCAGCAGTAAGGACAGTTATGAGCAGTTCTTC
>-|many|TRBV6-1|TRBJ1-1
CASSDLPPGTKGASGTEAFF
TGTGCCAGCAGTGATCTACCACCCGGGACAAAAGGGGCCTCGGGCACTGAAGCTTTCTTT
>-|many|TRBV28|TRBJ2-1
CASDVDSRFGEQFF
TGTGCCAGCGACGTAGATTCGCGTTTTGGCGAGCAGTTCTTC
>TRBD1|many|TRBV20-1|TRBJ2-7
CSAREVRDRYYEQYF
TGCAGTGCTAGAGAAGTAAGGGACAGATACTACGAGCAGTACTTC
>-|many|TRBV12-3/TRBV12-4|TRBJ2-7
CASSLGTSIVYF
TGTGCCAGCAGTTTAGGGACCAGCATCGTATACTTC
>TRBD1|-|TRBV10-3|TRBJ1-2
CATHRGTDDGYIF
TGTGCCACCCACAGGGGCACAGACGATGGCTACATCTTC
>-|-|TRBV7-9|TRBJ1-1
CASSFVSGGPEAFF
TGTGCCAGCAGCTTCGTTTCTGGCGGCCCTGAAGCTTTCTTT
>-|many|TRBV18|TRBJ2-5
CASSADQSGTQYF
TGTGCCAGCTCTGCCGACCAGTCCGGGACCCAGTACTTC
>-|many|TRBV29-1|TRBJ2-3
CSVEGVQTSTDTQYF
TGCAGCGTTGAAGGCGTCCAGACTAGCACAGATACGCAGTATTTT
>-|-|TRBV6-5|TRBJ2-3
CASSLLIGPSTDTQYF
TGTGCCAGCAGTTTACTAATTGGGCCAAGCACAGATACGCAGTATTTT
>TRBD2|-|TRBV5-4|TRBJ2-1
CASSFPSGDNEQFF
TGTGCCAGCAGCTTTCCTAGCGGAGACAATGAGCAGTTCTTC
>-|many|TRBV20-1|TRBJ2-7
CSARDRGTSYEQYF
TGCAGTGCTAGAGATCGCGGCACCTCCTACGAGCAGTACTTC
>-|-|TRBV5-5|TRBJ2-1
CASSLDVGSYNEQFF
TGTGCCAGCAGCTTGGATGTGGGCTCCTACAATGAGCAGTTCTTC
>-|-|TRBV6-1|TRBJ1-1
CASSEEGTNTEAFF
TGTGCCAGCAGTGAAGAAGGGACTAACACTGAAGCTTTCTTT
>TRBD2|-|TRBV19|TRBJ2-6
CASTRGGASGANVLTF
TGTGCCAGTACTCGGGGGGGGGCTTCTGGGGCCAACGTCCTGACTTTC
>TRBD2|many|TRBV29-1|TRBJ2-5
CSVALAGRETQYF
TGCAGCGTTGCGCTAGCGGGAAGGGAGACCCAGTACTTC
>-|many|TRBV20-1|TRBJ1-2
CSARDRKGLTNYGYTF
TGCAGTGCTAGAGATCGGAAGGGACTCACTAACTATGGCTACACCTTC
>-|many|TRBV20-1|TRBJ2-3
CSARGPGDLTDTQYF
TGCAGTGCTAGAGGGCCGGGAGATCTAACAGATACGCAGTATTTT
>-|few|TRBV9|TRBJ1-2
CASSPRGHLLGYNYGYTF
TGTGCCAGCAGCCCCCGGGGGCACCTTCTTGGATATAACTATGGCTACACCTTC
>TRBD2|many|TRBV29-1|TRBJ2-3
CSVDGGTSGDLVSQYF
TGCAGCGTTGACGGTGGTACTAGCGGGGACCTTGTGTCGCAGTATTTT
>-|-|TRBV6-1|TRBJ2-5
CASSLSVEYGETQYF
TGTGCCAGCAGTTTAAGTGTGGAATATGGTGAGACCCAGTACTTC
>-|many|TRBV28|TRBJ2-7
CASRIWGRGSEQYF
TGTGCCAGCAGGATTTGGGGACGGGGCTCCGAGCAGTACTTC
>TRBD1|-|TRBV24-1|TRBJ2-6
CATSDPGQGASGANVLTF
TGTGCCACCAGTGATCCGGGACAGGGGGCTTCTGGGGCCAACGTCCTGACTTTC
>-|many|TRBV6-2/TRBV6-3|TRBJ2-4
CASSYLVTAKNIQYF
TGTGCCAGCAGTTACCTAGTAACGGCCAAAAACATTCAGTACTTC
>-|-|TRBV20-1|TRBJ2-3
CSAGQSHTDTQYF
TGCAGTGCTGGACAGTCCCACACAGATACGCAGTATTTT
>-|many|TRBV12-3/TRBV12-4|TRBJ2-3
CASSWPSTDTQYF
TGTGCCAGCAGTTGGCCAAGCACAGATACGCAGTATTTT
>TRBD2|-|TRBV11-2|TRBJ2-3
CASSPQAGTITDTQYF
TGTGCCAGCAGCCCCCAGGCGGGGACTATCACAGATACGCAGTATTTT
>-|few|TRBV28|TRBJ2-6
CASSFYRGVGANVLTF
TGTGCCAGCAGTTTTTATAGGGGGGTCGGGGCCAACGTCCTGACTTTC
>-|-|TRBV18|TRBJ2-1
CASSRVENNEQFF
TGTGCCAGCTCACGGGTCGAAAACAATGAGCAGTTCTTC
>TRBD2|-|TRBV6-2/TRBV6-3|TRBJ2-3
CASSYHLGLAGVSDTQYF
TGTGCCAGCAGTTACCACTTGGGACTAGCGGGAGTTTCAGATACGCAGTATTTT
>-|many|TRBV12-3/TRBV12-4|TRBJ1-2
CASSLGEGGYTF
TGTGCCAGCAGTTTAGGAGAGGGTGGCTACACCTTC
>TRBD1|many|TRBV12-3/TRBV12-4|TRBJ1-5
CASSGTGAQPQHF
TGTGCCAGCAGCGGGACAGGGGCTCAGCCCCAGCATTTT
>TRBD1|many|TRBV30|TRBJ2-1
CAWSVGTEVDEQFF
TGTGCCTGGAGTGTAGGGACAGAGGTGGATGAGCAGTTCTTC
>TRBD2|many|TRBV6-2/TRBV6-3|TRBJ2-2
CASRPGRETGELFF
TGTGCCAGCAGACCCGGGAGGGAAACCGGGGAGCTGTTTTTT
>TRBD1|many|TRBV9|TRBJ2-2
CASSPRTGNTGELFF
TGTGCCAGTAGTCCCCGGACAGGGAACACCGGGGAGCTGTTTTTT
>-|-|TRBV5-5|TRBJ2-7
CASSLDSGHYEQYF
TGTGCCAGCAGCTTGGATTCCGGGCACTACGAGCAGTACTTC
>TRBD2|-|TRBV7-2|TRBJ2-1
CASSFAGGYSYNEQFF
TGTGCCAGCAGCTTTGCCGGGGGGTACTCCTACAATGAGCAGTTCTTC
>TRBD1|-|TRBV7-9|TRBJ1-2
CASSSGITGGGGYTF
TGTGCCAGCAGCTCGGGAATAACAGGGGGAGGAGGCTACACCTTC
>TRBD2|many|TRBV28|TRBJ2-7
CASSLPTSGIGYEQYF
TGTGCCAGCAGCCTCCCTACTAGCGGGATAGGCTACGAGCAGTACTTC
>-|many|TRBV3-1|TRBJ2-5
CASSQVLGEGVETQYF
TGTGCCAGCAGCCAAGTGCTGGGGGAGGGGGTAGAGACCCAGTACTTC
>TRBD1|many|TRBV30|TRBJ2-1
CAWSWGTGPLNEQFF
TGTGCCTGGAGTTGGGGGACAGGGCCTCTCAATGAGCAGTTCTTC
>-|few|TRBV6-2/TRBV6-3|TRBJ1-4
CAIRPRGTNEELFF
TGTGCCATACGCCCCCGAGGGACTAATGAAGAACTGTTTTTT
>TRBD1|many|TRBV6-1|TRBJ1-4
CASSYGNHRGPTNEKLFF
TGTGCCAGCAGTTACGGGAACCACAGGGGACCAACTAATGAAAAACTGTTTTTT
>-|many|TRBV4-1|TRBJ1-5
CASSPRVSQPQHF
TGCGCCAGCAGCCCCCGTGTGAGTCAGCCCCAGCATTTT
>TRBD2|many|TRBV7-9|TRBJ2-1
CASKLTSGRVVEQFF
TGTGCCAGCAAACTGACTAGCGGGAGGGTCGTTGAGCAGTTCTTC
>-|many|TRBV2|TRBJ2-1
CASRTGQRTFNEQFF
TGTGCCAGCAGAACAGGACAGCGTACCTTCAATGAGCAGTTCTTC
>-|-|TRBV7-3|TRBJ1-1
CASSLHGRTEAFF
TGTGCCAGCAGCCTACACGGACGGACTGAAGCTTTCTTT
>TRBD1|-|TRBV28|TRBJ2-7
CASSLNSDRHREQYF
TGTGCCAGCAGTTTGAACTCGGACAGGCATCGGGAGCAGTACTTC
>TRBD2|few|TRBV6-5|TRBJ2-7
CASSYFAGGTYEQYF
TGTGCCAGCAGTTACTTCGCGGGAGGGACCTACGAGCAGTACTTC
>TRBD2|many|TRBV2|TRBJ2-6
CASKLAGPAPSGANVLTF
TGTGCCAGCAAATTAGCGGGACCAGCCCCCTCTGGGGCCAACGTCCTGACTTTC
>-|few|TRBV28|TRBJ1-1
CASTPTGGTEAFF
TGTGCCAGCACCCCGACAGGCGGGACTGAAGCTTTCTTT
>TRBD1|many|TRBV28|TRBJ2-7
CASSSGQSWGTYEQYF
TGTGCCAGCAGTTCGGGACAGTCTTGGGGAACCTACGAGCAGTACTTC
>-|many|TRBV12-3/TRBV12-4|TRBJ1-5
CASSLRWDQPQHF
TGTGCCAGCAGTTTACGCTGGGATCAGCCCCAGCATTTT
>-|many|TRBV20-1|TRBJ2-5
CSASAIETQYF
TGCAGTGCTAGCGCGATTGAGACCCAGTACTTC